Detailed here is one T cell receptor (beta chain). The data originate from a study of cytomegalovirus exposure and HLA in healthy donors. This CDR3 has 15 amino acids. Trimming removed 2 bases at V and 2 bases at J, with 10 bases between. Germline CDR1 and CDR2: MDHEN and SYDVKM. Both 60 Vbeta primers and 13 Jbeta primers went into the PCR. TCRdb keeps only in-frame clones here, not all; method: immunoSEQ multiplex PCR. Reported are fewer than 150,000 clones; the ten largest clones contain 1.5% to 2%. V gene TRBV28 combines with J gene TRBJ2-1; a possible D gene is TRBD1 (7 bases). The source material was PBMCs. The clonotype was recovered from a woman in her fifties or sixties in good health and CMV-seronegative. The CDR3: CASSLGGGAYNEQFF. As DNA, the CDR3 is TGTGCCAGCAGTTTAGGAGGGGGCGCCTACAATGAGCAGTTCTTC.